Described below is a single T cell receptor (beta chain) sequence and its context. Its target is not known. Trimming shortened V by 5 bases and J by 4 bases, and 21 bases separated the two germline ends. CDR3 size: 18 residues. CDR1 and CDR2 (germline): MDHEN, SYDVKM. The CD4+ fraction was divided into a CD45RA+ naive subset and a CD45RA-negative memory subset. The sample is drawn from a study of shared clonotypes between healthy human individuals. As for the study in general: The donors, two women and a few men, were aged 18 to 49.

Study-wide results and caveats: When naive CD4 clonotypes were compared across several donors, 4% to 6.5% were shared. Memory subsets generally showed smaller estimated richness than naive subsets did.

Assay: immunoSEQ multiplex PCR; the TCRdb copy retains only in-frame clones and omits some. The data contain 1,500,000 or so clones, approximately 98.5% of them singletons. The TCR sequence derives from a man aged 25 to 40 in good health. The sample comprised naive CD4+ T cells sorted from blood. Indicated subset: CD45RA+ positively selected. The chain is built from TRBV28 and TRBJ2-6; D perhaps matches TRBD2 (6 bases). The CDR3 loop is CASSPNWAGREGANVLTF. In DNA form, the CDR3 reads TGTGCCAGCAGTCCAAATTGGGCAGGGCGGGAAGGGGCCAACGTCCTGACTTTC.